What follows describes a single TCR beta chain. Its antigen is unknown. This sample is drawn from a study of T cell responses to AZD1222 COVID-19 vaccine. Overall study results and limits: Reportedly, nearly half the spike-specific TCRs target unmutated variant regions. A mostly white British donor set with more females was recruited, and clonal diversity was possibly underestimated. CD4 TCRs covered the whole spike, strongest at regions 160-218 and 743-854. The study found Spike-specific TCR breadth and depth rose after two AZD1222 doses.

V lost 0 bases and J 0 bases, leaving 22 bases between the germline ends. This CDR3 region has 20 residues. Profiling relied on immunoSEQ multiplex PCR, and the TCRdb table lists in-frame clones only, not all of them. The sample has roughly 150,000 clones, roughly 90% seen once. The specimen comprised peripheral blood, sampled on day 0 of AZD1222 vaccination. The V and J genes are TRBV23-1 and TRBJ2-3, with D maybe TRBD2 (5 bases). TRBV23-1 is treated as an ORF (open reading frame) with a function not yet certain. This receptor was identified in an adult in good health. The CDR3 spells CASSQSRAALNLFSTDTQYF. The CDR3 region has the DNA TGCGCCAGCAGTCAATCGAGGGCAGCCCTAAACCTATTTAGCACAGATACGCAGTATTTT.